Each of the 4 T cell receptor beta chains below was sequenced from the same sample in a study of blood T cell repertoires in COVID-19. The assay was immunoSEQ multiplex PCR, and TCRdb's table has in-frame clones only and misses some. Of 250,000 to 400,000 clones listed, about 91% are singletons. The specimen sequenced was peripheral blood. These receptors all stem from a woman between 25 and 40 years old with COVID-19, enrolled during active disease.

The rearrangement joins TRBV10-2 to TRBJ2-7; tentatively, D is TRBD1 (6 bases). The CDR3 has 12 residues. Trimming left V 10 bases short and J 6 bases short, with 16 bases between. The V gene's germline CDR1 is WSHSY and CDR2 SAAADI. In nucleotides, the CDR3 is TGCGCCATTAGGACAGCCCAAGGCGAGCAGTACGTC. This sequence encodes CAIRTAQGEQYV.

The rearrangement uses TRBV3-1 (or the pseudogene TRBV3-2) and TRBJ1-1; D is uncertain. V was pared by 3 bases and J by 0 bases, with 11 bases between. Germline CDR1 is LGHDT and CDR2 is YNNKEL (reference sequence). The CDR3 loop spans 15 amino acids. The CDR3 spells CASSQVPTLNTEAFF. As DNA, the CDR3 is TGTGCCAGCAGCCAGGTACCTACGCTGAACACTGAAGCTTTCTTT.

The V call is TRBV27, the J call TRBJ2-5; unclear D gene. CDR1 and CDR2 (germline): MNHEY, SMNVEV (reference sequence). This CDR3 is 19 amino acids long. Trimming took 5 bases from V and 2 from J, leaving 27 bases between them. The CDR3: CASSPILALLPRQQETQYF. CDR3 coding DNA: TGTGCCAGCAGTCCAATATTAGCCCTCCTCCCCCGGCAGCAAGAGACCCAGTACTTC.

The chain has TRBV19 and TRBJ2-3; 15 bases align to TRBD2. This CDR3 is built from 17 residues. Germline CDR1 and CDR2: LNHDA and SQIVND (reference sequence). J was trimmed by 1 base and V by 5 bases; bases with no gene match: 4. The CDR3 nucleotides read TGTGCCAGTAGTTTCGGACTAGCGGGGGGGCGCACAGATACGCAGTATTTT. Protein product: CASSFGLAGGRTDTQYF.